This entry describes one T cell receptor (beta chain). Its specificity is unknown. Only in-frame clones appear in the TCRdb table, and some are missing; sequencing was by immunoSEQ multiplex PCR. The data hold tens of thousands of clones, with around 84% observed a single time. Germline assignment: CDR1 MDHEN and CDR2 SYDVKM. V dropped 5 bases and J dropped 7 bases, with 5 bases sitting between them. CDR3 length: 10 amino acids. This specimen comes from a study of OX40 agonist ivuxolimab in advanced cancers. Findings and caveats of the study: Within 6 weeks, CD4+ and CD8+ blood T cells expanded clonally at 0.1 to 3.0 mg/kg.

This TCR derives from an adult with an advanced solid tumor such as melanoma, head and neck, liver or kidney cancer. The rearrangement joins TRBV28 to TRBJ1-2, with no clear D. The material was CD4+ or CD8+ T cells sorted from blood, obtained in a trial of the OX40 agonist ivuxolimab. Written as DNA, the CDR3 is TGTGCCAGCAGTCACGCTGGCTACACCTTC. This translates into CASSHAGYTF.